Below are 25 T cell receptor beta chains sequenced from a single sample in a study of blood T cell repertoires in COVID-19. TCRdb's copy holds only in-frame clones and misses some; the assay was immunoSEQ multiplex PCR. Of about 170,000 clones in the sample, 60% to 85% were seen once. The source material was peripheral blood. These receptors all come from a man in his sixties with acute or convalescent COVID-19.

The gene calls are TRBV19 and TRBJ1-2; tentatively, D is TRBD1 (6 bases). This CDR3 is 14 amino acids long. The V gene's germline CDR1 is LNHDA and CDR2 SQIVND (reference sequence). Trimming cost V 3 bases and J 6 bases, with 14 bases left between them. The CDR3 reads CASSITGILDGYTF. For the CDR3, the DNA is TGTGCCAGTAGTATCACAGGGATTTTAGATGGCTACACCTTC. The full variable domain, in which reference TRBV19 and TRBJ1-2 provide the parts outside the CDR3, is DGGITQSPKYLFRKEGQNVTLSCEQNLNHDAMYWYRQDPGQGLRLIYYSQIVNDFQKGDIAEGYSVSREKKESFPLTVTSAQKNPTAFYLCASSITGILDGYTFGSGTRLTVV.

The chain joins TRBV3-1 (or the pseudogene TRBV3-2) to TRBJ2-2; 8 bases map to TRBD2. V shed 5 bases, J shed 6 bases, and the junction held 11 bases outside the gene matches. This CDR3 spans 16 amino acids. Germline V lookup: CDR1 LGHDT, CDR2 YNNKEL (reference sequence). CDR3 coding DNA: TGTGCCAGCAGCTCAGAGACCGGGACTAGTCCCGGGGAGCTGTTTTTT. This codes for CASSSETGTSPGELFF.

The CDR3 DNA sequence: TGCGCCAGCAGCCAAGATCTTTTCAGGCACTATGGCTACACCTTC. It encodes CASSQDLFRHYGYTF. The chain joins TRBV4-3 to TRBJ1-2, with D unresolved. V was trimmed by 0 bases and J by 3 bases, leaving 11 bases between them. Per germline, CDR1 LGHNA and CDR2 YSLEER. This CDR3 comprises 15 residues.

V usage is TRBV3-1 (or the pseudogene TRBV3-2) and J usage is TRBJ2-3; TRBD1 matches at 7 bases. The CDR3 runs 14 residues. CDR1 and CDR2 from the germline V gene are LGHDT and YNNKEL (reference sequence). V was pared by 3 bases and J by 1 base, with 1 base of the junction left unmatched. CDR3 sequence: CASSHTGGTDTQYF. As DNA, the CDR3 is TGTGCCAGCAGCCACACAGGGGGCACAGATACGCAGTATTTT.

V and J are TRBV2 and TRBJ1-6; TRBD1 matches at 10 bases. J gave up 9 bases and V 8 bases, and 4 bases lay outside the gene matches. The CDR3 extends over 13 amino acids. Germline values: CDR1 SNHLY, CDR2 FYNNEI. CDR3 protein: CASDRGRSSPLHF. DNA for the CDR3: TGTGCCAGCGACAGGGGGCGAAGTTCACCCCTCCACTTT.

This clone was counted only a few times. The CDR3 bases are TGCGCCAGCAGCTTGGCCGGGGTGAAGGGAACTGAAGCTTTCTTT. It codes for CASSLAGVKGTEAFF. The chain uses TRBV5-1 and TRBJ1-1; D remains ambiguous. The CDR3 totals 15 residues. Germline values: CDR1 SGHRS, CDR2 YFSETQ. V was trimmed by 0 bases and J by 5 bases, leaving 14 bases between them. Full variable domain (missing parts from reference TRBV5-1 and TRBJ1-1): KAGVTQTPRYLIKTRGQQVTLSCSPISGHRSVSWYQQTPGQGLQFLFEYFSETQRNKGNFPGRFSGRQFSNSRSEMNVSTLELGDSALYLCASSLAGVKGTEAFFGQGTRLTVV.

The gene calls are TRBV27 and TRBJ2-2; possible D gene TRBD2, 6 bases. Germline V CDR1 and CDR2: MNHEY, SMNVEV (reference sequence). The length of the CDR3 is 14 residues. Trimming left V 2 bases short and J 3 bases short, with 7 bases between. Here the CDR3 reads CASSLGTYTGELFF. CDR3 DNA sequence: TGTGCCAGCAGTTTAGGGACTTACACCGGGGAGCTGTTTTTT.

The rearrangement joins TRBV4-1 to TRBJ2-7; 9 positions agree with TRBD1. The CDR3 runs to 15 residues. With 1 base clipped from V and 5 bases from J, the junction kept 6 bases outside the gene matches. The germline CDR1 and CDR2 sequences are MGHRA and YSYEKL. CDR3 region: CASSQVQGAFDEQYF. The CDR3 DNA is TGCGCCAGCAGCCAAGTACAGGGGGCGTTCGACGAGCAGTACTTC.

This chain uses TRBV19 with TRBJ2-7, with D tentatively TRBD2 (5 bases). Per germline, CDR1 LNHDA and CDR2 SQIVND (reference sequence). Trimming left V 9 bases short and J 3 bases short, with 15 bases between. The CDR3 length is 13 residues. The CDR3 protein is CASTPGGNYEQYF. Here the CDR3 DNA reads TGTGCCAGCACCCCCGGAGGAAACTACGAGCAGTACTTC.

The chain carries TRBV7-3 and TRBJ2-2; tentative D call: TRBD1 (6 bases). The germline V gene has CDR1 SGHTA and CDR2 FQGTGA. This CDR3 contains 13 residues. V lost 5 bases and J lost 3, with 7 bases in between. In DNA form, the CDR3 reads TGTGCCAGCAGCACAGGGTACACCGGGGAGCTGTTTTTT. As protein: CASSTGYTGELFF.

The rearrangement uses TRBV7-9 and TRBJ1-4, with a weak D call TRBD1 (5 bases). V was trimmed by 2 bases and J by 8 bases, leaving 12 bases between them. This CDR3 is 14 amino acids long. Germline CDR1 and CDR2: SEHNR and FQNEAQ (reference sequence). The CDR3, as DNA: TGTGCCAGCAGCTTACGGGCAGGGTGGGAAAAACTGTTTTTT. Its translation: CASSLRAGWEKLFF.

CDR3 DNA sequence: TGCAGCGTTTCCACTGGGACAGGTGTAAACTATGGCTACACCTTC. It yields the protein CSVSTGTGVNYGYTF. V gene TRBV29-1 combines with J gene TRBJ1-2, with 8 bases identical to TRBD1. The CDR3 length is 15 residues. V lost 5 bases and J lost 2; bases outside the gene matches: 10. Germline-derived CDR1 and CDR2 are SQVTM and ANQGSEA.

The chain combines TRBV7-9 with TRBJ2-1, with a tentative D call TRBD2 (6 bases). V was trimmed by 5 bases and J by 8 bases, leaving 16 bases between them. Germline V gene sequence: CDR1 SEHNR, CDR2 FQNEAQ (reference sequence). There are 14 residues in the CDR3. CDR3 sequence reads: CASSPPVGGDEQFF. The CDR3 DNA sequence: TGTGCCAGCAGCCCCCCAGTTGGCGGGGATGAGCAGTTCTTC.

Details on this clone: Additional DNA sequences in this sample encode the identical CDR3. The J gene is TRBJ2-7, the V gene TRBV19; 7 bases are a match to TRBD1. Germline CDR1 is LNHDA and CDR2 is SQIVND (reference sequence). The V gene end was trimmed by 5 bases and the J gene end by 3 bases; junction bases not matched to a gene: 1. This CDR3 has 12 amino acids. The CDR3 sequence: CASSRDSYEQYF. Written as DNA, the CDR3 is TGTGCCAGTAGTCGGGACAGCTACGAGCAGTACTTC.

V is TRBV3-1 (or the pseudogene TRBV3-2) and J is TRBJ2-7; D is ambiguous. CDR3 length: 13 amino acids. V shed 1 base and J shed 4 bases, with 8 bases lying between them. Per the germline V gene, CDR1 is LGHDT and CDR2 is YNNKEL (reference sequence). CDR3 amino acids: CASSQGLTYEQYF. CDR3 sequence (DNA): TGTGCCAGCAGCCAAGGGCTCACGTACGAGCAGTACTTC.

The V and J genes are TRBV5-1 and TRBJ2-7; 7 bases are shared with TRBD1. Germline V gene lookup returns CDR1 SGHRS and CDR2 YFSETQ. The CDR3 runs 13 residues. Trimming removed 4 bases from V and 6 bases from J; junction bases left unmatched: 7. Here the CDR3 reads CASSPRQGGEQYF. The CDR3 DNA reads TGCGCCAGCAGCCCGCGACAGGGTGGCGAGCAGTACTTC.

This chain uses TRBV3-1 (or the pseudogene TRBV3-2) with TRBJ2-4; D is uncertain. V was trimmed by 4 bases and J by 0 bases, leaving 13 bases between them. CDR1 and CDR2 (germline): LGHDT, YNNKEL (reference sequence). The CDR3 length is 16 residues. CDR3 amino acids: CASSRNSYVAKNIQYF. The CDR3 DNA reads TGTGCCAGCAGCCGGAACAGTTACGTAGCCAAAAACATTCAGTACTTC.

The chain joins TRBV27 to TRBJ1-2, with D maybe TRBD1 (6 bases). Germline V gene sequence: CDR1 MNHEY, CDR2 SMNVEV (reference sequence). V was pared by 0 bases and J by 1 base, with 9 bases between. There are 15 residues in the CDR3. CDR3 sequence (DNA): TGTGCCAGCAGTTTATCGGGACATTTTAACTATGGCTACACCTTC. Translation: CASSLSGHFNYGYTF.

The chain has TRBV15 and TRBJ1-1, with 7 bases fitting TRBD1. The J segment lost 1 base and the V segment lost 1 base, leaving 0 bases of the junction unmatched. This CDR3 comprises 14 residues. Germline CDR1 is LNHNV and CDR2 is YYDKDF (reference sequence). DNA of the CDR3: TGTGCCACCAGCAGAGGGACAGGGAACACTGAAGCTTTCTTT. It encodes CATSRGTGNTEAFF. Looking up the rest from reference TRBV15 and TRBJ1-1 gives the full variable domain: DAMVIQNPRYQVTQFGKPVTLSCSQTLNHNVMYWYQQKSSQAPKLLFHYYDKDFNNEADTPDNFQSRRPNTSFCFLDIRSPGLGDTAMYLCATSRGTGNTEAFFGQGTRLTVV.

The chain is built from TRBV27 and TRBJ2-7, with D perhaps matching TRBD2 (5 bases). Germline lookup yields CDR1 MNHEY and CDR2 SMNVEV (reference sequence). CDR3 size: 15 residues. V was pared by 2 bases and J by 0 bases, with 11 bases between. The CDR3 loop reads CASSLGPDSSYEQYF. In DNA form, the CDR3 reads TGTGCCAGCAGTTTAGGCCCGGACTCCTCCTACGAGCAGTACTTC.

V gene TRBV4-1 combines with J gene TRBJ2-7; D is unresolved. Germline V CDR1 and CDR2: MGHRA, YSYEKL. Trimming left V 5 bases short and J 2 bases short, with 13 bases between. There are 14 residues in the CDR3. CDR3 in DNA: TGCGCCAGCAGCACCTACCACGGAGCCTACGAGCAGTACTTC. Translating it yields CASSTYHGAYEQYF.

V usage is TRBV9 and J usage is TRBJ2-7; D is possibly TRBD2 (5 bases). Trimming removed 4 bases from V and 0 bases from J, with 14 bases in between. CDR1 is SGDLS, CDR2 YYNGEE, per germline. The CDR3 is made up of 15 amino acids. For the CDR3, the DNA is TGTGCCAGCAGCCCGAGCGGCCTGAGCTCCTACGAGCAGTACTTC. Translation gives CASSPSGLSSYEQYF.

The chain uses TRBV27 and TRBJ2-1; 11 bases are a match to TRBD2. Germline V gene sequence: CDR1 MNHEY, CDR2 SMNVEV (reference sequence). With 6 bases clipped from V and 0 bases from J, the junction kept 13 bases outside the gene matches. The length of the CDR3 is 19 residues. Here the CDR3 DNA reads TGTGCCAGCAGGACAACAACCGGGACTAGCGGAGGCTCCTACAATGAGCAGTTCTTC. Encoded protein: CASRTTTGTSGGSYNEQFF.

The CDR3 sequence: CASSPGLRNYGYTF. CDR3 DNA sequence: TGTGCCAGCAGTCCGGGATTAAGAAACTATGGCTACACCTTC. V gene TRBV6-4 combines with J gene TRBJ1-2; D not resolved. The ends were cut back, 5 bases at V and 2 bases at J, with 12 bases in the middle. The CDR3 is 14 amino acids. Germline V CDR1 and CDR2: MRHNA, SNTAGT.

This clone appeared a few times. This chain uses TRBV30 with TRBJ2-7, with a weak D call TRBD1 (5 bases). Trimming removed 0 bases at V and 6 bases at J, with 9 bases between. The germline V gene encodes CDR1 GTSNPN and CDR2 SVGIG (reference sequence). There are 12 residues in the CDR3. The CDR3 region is CAWSVTGSEQYF. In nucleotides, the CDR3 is TGTGCCTGGAGTGTAACAGGCTCCGAGCAGTACTTC. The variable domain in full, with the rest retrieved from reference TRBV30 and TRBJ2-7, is SQTIHQWPATLVQPVGSPLSLECTVEGTSNPNLYWYRQAAGRGLQLLFYSVGIGQISSEVPQNLSASRPQDRQFILSSKKLLLSDSGFYLCAWSVTGSEQYFGPGTRLTVT.